The 4 T cell receptor beta chains in this list originate from one sample, sequenced in a study of cytomegalovirus exposure and HLA in healthy donors. Produced via immunoSEQ multiplex PCR; TCRdb's table is partial and in-frame only. The sample includes around 130,000 clones, 85% of them seen just once. Sequencing was carried out using PBMCs. The receptor source for this set is a woman in her thirties in good health and CMV-seronegative.

The J gene is TRBJ2-3, the V gene TRBV6-4; 9 bases line up with TRBD1. Per the germline V gene, CDR1 is MRHNA and CDR2 is SNTAGT. With 0 bases clipped from V and 0 bases from J, the junction kept 1 base outside the gene matches. The length of the CDR3 is 16 residues. The CDR3 DNA is TGTGCCAGCAGTGACTCCGGACAGGGGAGCACAGATACGCAGTATTTT. It encodes CASSDSGQGSTDTQYF.

This clone was observed a handful of times. The chain employs TRBV27 and TRBJ1-2, with 7 bases fitting TRBD1. The length of the CDR3 is 14 residues. Per the germline V gene, CDR1 is MNHEY and CDR2 is SMNVEV (reference sequence). Trimming at V came to 6 bases and at J to 4 bases, leaving 8 bases not matched to a gene. In DNA form, the CDR3 reads TGTGCCAGCAGAGATACAGGGGCGGGCTATGGCTACACCTTC. The encoded protein is CASRDTGAGYGYTF.

As to this clone: Other DNA sequences in the same sample also yield this CDR3. The chain links TRBV6-5 to TRBJ2-1; 9 positions agree with TRBD1. The CDR3 covers 16 residues. Trimming cost V 2 bases and J 7 bases; bases outside gene matches: 9. The V gene's germline CDR1 is MNHEY and CDR2 SVGAGI. The CDR3: CASSYLYRGRGNEQFF. CDR3 DNA sequence: TGTGCCAGCAGTTACCTTTACAGGGGGCGCGGGAATGAGCAGTTCTTC.

CDR3 in amino acids: CASSVLAGGYSYEQYF. The CDR3 bases are TGTGCCAGCAGCGTCTTAGCGGGGGGCTACTCCTACGAGCAGTACTTC. This chain uses TRBV11-2 with TRBJ2-7; 10 bases are shared with TRBD2. The CDR3 is 16 amino acids. The J segment lost 0 bases and the V segment lost 5 bases, leaving 7 bases of the junction unmatched. Germline CDR1 SGHAT, CDR2 FQNNGV.